Following are 8 T cell receptor beta chains from one sample sequenced in a study of shared clonotypes between healthy human individuals. The table came from immunoSEQ multiplex PCR; TCRdb's copy has only in-frame clones and leaves some out. Of 780,000 or so clones in the sample, 72% were seen once. Sequences were obtained from memory CD4+ T cells sorted from blood. Subset specified: CD45RA-negative fraction. The receptors were sampled from a woman younger than 45 in good health.

V gene TRBV30 combines with J gene TRBJ1-3; TRBD1 agrees at 8 bases. Germline CDR1 GTSNPN, CDR2 SVGIG (reference sequence). This CDR3 is 13 amino acids long. V was pared by 5 bases and J by 4 bases, with 4 bases of the junction left unmatched. CDR3 in amino acids: CAWDRGGGNTIYF. The CDR3 DNA reads as TGTGCCTGGGACAGGGGTGGCGGAAACACCATATATTTT.

This chain joins TRBV27 and TRBJ2-7; 13 nucleotides match TRBD2. This CDR3 has 16 amino acids. J gave up 3 bases and V 5 bases, and 7 bases lay outside the gene matches. Germline CDR1 reads MNHEY; CDR2 reads SMNVEV (reference sequence). In DNA form, the CDR3 reads TGTGCCAGCAGTCAGGGACTAGCGGGATTCGGCTACGAGCAGTACTTC. Protein product: CASSQGLAGFGYEQYF.

The chain is built from TRBV4-1 and TRBJ2-1; TRBD2 matches at 10 bases. CDR1 is MGHRA, CDR2 YSYEKL, per germline. V was pared by 4 bases and J by 4 bases, with 10 bases of the junction left unmatched. The CDR3 has 17 amino acids. Here the CDR3 reads CASSRFELAGGYNEQFF. DNA for the CDR3: TGCGCCAGCAGCCGCTTCGAATTAGCGGGAGGTTACAATGAGCAGTTCTTC.

The chain recombines TRBV4-1 with TRBJ1-5; 10 bases align to TRBD1. V dropped 0 bases and J dropped 6; count of bases not matched to a gene: 20. There are 21 residues in the CDR3. Germline V lookup: CDR1 MGHRA, CDR2 YSYEKL. The CDR3 coding sequence is TGCGCCAGCAGCCAAGATTTGCTAGCCCGGGGTGGACAGGGGGGCGGTCAGCCCCAGCATTTT. It yields the protein CASSQDLLARGGQGGGQPQHF.

The V call is TRBV11-2, the J call TRBJ2-2; a possible D gene is TRBD1 (6 bases). This CDR3 spans 15 amino acids. Germline CDR1 and CDR2: SGHAT and FQNNGV. CDR3 amino acids: CASRWGPPNTGELFF. CDR3 nucleotides: TGTGCAAGCCGGTGGGGGCCCCCGAACACCGGGGAGCTGTTTTTT.

The V gene is TRBV7-2, the J gene TRBJ1-5; possible D gene TRBD1, 6 bases. Trimming stripped 6 bases from V and 7 bases from J, with 19 bases between. Germline CDR1 SGHTA, CDR2 FQGNSA. The CDR3 spans 15 residues. CDR3 bases: TGTGCCAGCAGTCCCCAGCGGGGGCGAGTCCAGCCCCAGCATTTT. Residues: CASSPQRGRVQPQHF.

The chain links TRBV18 to TRBJ2-1; D is possibly TRBD2 (6 bases). The germline gives CDR1 KGHSH, CDR2 LQKENI. Trimming shortened V by 3 bases and J by 1 base, and 13 bases separated the two germline ends. CDR3 size: 16 residues. The CDR3 DNA sequence: TGTGCCAGCTCACCTTCGCTAGCGTATTCCTACAATGAGCAGTTCTTC. It specifies CASSPSLAYSYNEQFF.

This clone turned up a few times. The V call is TRBV28, the J call TRBJ2-3; 11 nucleotides align to TRBD1. The trim removed 4 bases at V and 2 bases at J, leaving 11 bases unmatched. Germline CDR1 and CDR2: MDHEN and SYDVKM. The CDR3 totals 18 residues. The CDR3 spells CASSSLGTGGVITDTQYF. DNA of the CDR3: TGTGCCAGCAGTTCCCTAGGGACAGGGGGTGTTATCACAGATACGCAGTATTTT. Looking up the rest from reference TRBV28 and TRBJ2-3 gives the full variable domain: DVKVTQSSRYLVKRTGEKVFLECVQDMDHENMFWYRQDPGLGLRLIYFSYDVKMKEKGDIPEGYSVSREKKERFSLILESASTNQTSMYLCASSSLGTGGVITDTQYFGPGTRLTVL.